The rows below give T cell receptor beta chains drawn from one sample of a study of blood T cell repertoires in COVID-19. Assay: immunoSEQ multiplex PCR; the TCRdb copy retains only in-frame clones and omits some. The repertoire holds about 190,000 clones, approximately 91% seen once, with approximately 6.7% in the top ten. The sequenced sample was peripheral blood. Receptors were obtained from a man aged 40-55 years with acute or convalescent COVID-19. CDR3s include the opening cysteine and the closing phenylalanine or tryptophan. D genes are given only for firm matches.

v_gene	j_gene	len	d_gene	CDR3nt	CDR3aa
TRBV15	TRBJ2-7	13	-	TGTGCCACCAGCCCCCCTCAGACCTACGAGCAGTACTTC	CATSPPQTYEQYF
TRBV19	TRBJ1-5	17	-	TGTGCCAGTAGTACCACCGGGGGGCGAATGAGCAATCAGCCCCAGCATTTT	CASSTTGGRMSNQPQHF
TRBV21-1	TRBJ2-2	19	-	TGTGCCAGCAGCCGCCGGGACAGGGAGATCGGAAAAAACACCGGGGAGCTGTTTTTT	CASSRRDREIGKNTGELFF
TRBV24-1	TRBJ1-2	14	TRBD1	TGTGCCACCAGTGGGGACAGGGGGGACTATGGCTACACCTTC	CATSGDRGDYGYTF
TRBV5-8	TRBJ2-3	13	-	TGTGCCAGCAGCTTGGGACTCACAGATACGCAGTATTTT	CASSLGLTDTQYF
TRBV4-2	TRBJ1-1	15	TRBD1	TGTGCCAGCAGCCCCGTCGGACAGGGCCCTTTGTGGGCTTTCTTT	CASSPVGQGPLWAFF
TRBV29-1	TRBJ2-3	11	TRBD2	TGCAGCGTTGAACGCGGGGGGGGTCAGTATTTT	CSVERGGGQYF
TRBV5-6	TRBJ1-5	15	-	TGTGCCAGCAGCTTGAACCAGATTGGCAATCAGCCCCAGCATTTT	CASSLNQIGNQPQHF
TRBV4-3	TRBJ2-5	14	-	TGCGCCAGCAGCCAAGGGAGAGGGGACAAAACCCAGTACTTC	CASSQGRGDKTQYF
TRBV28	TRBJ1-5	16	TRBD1	TGTGCCAGCAGTTATCCACGACAGGGGGCGCGTCAGCCCCAGCATTTT	CASSYPRQGARQPQHF
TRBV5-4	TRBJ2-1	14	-	TGTGCCAGCAGCTTGGCCCTTTCCTACAATGAGCAGTTCTTC	CASSLALSYNEQFF
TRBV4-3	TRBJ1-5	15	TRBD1	TGCGCCAGCAGCCAAGGACAGGGGTTGAATCAGCCCCAGCATTTT	CASSQGQGLNQPQHF
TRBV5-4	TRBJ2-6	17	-	TGTGCCAGCAGCTTGGGGCTAGCTAATTCTGGGGCCAACGTCCTGACTTTC	CASSLGLANSGANVLTF
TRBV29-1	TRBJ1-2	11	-	TGCAGCGTTGGGGGGACTTATGGCTACACCTTC	CSVGGTYGYTF
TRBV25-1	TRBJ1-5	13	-	TGTGCCAGCAGTGAGGGCGGCAATCAGCCCCAGCATTTT	CASSEGGNQPQHF
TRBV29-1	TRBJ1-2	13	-	TGCAGCGTTGAGTCAGGAATTGAGTATGGCTACACCTTC	CSVESGIEYGYTF
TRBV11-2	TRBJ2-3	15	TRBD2	TGTGCCAGCAGGAAGGGACTAGCGGGAGAAGATACGCAGTATTTT	CASRKGLAGEDTQYF
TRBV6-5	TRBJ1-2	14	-	TGTGCCAGCAGTTACGGGCGACAGAACTATGGCTACACCTTC	CASSYGRQNYGYTF
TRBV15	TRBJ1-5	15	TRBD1	TGTGCCACCAGCGATGCCACAGGGGGCAATCAGCCCCAGCATTTT	CATSDATGGNQPQHF
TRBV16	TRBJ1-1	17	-	TGTGCCAGCAGCCAAAGGAACAGACAGGTAGGACACACTGAAGCTTTCTTT	CASSQRNRQVGHTEAFF
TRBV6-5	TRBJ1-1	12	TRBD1	TGTGCCAGCAGACAGGGGTGGACTGAAGCTTTCTTT	CASRQGWTEAFF
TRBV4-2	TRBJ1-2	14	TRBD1	TGTGCCAGCAGCCCCGACAGGGGGCGGGATGGCTACACCTTC	CASSPDRGRDGYTF
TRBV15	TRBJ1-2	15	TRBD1	TGTGCCACCAGCCGCGCCGGGACAGGGATTTATGGCTACACCTTC	CATSRAGTGIYGYTF
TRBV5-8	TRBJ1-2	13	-	TGTGCCAGCAGCTTGGTGAACAGCTATGGCTACACCTTC	CASSLVNSYGYTF
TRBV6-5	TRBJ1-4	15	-	TGTGCCAGCAGTAGACAGAAATCAACTAATGAAAAACTGTTTTTT	CASSRQKSTNEKLFF
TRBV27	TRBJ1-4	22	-	TGTGCCAGCAGTTTCAAAGGCGGTAGGGGCAGGGGCCTACTTTCAACTAATGAAAAACTGTTTTTT	CASSFKGGRGRGLLSTNEKLFF
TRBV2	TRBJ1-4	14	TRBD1	TGTGCCAGCATCCGGACAGGGGCAGGGGAAAAACTGTTTTTT	CASIRTGAGEKLFF
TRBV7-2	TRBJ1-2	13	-	TGTGCCAGCAGCTCAACAGGGAGCCATGGCTACACCTTC	CASSSTGSHGYTF
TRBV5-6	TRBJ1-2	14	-	TGTGCCAGCAGCCGAAGGACAGCGGACTATGGCTACACCTTC	CASSRRTADYGYTF
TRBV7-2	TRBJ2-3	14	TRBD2	TGTGCCAGCAGCCCCGGGGGGGCTGCAGATACGCAGTATTTT	CASSPGGAADTQYF